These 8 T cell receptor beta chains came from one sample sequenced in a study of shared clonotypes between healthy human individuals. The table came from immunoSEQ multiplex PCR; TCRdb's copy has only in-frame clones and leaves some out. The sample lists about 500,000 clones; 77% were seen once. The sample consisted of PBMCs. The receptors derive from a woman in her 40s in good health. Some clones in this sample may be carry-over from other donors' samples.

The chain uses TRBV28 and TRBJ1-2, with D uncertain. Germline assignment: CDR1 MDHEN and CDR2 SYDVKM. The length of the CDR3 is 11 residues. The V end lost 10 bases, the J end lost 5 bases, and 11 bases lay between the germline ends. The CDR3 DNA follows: TGTGCCATCCAGTTTGGATATGGCTACACCTTC. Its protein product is CAIQFGYGYTF.

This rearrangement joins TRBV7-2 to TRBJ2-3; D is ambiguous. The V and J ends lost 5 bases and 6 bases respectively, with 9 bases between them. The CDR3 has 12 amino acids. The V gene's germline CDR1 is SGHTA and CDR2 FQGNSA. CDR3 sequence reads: CASSHPADTQYF. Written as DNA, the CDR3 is TGTGCCAGCAGCCACCCAGCGGATACGCAGTATTTT.

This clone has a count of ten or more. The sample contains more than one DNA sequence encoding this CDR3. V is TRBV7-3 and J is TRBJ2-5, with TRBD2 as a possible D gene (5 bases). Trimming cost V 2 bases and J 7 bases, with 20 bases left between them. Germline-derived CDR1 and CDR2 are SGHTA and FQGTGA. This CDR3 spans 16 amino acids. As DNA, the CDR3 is TGTGCCAGCAGCTTATCCGCTGCGGGTGGGTTTGGGACCCAGTACTTC. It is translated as CASSLSAAGGFGTQYF.

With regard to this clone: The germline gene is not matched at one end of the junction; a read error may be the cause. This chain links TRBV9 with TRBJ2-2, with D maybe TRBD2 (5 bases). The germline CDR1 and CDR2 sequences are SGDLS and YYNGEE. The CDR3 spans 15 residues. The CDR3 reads CVSSAGRANTGELVF. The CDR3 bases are TGTGTCAGCAGCGCTGGGCGGGCGAACACCGGGGAGCTGGTTTTT. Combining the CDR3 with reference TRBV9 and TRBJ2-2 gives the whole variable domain DSGVTQTPKHLITATGQRVTLRCSPRSGDLSVYWYQQSLDQGLQFLIQYYNGEERAKGNILERFSAQQFPDLHSELNLSSLELGDSALYFCVSSAGRANTGELVFGEGSRLTVL.

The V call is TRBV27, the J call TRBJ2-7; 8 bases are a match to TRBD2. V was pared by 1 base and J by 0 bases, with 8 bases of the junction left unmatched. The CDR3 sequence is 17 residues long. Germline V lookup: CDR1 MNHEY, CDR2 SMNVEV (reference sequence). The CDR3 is CASSLFVTGGSSYEQYF. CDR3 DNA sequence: TGTGCCAGCAGTTTATTCGTAACGGGAGGGAGCTCCTACGAGCAGTACTTC.

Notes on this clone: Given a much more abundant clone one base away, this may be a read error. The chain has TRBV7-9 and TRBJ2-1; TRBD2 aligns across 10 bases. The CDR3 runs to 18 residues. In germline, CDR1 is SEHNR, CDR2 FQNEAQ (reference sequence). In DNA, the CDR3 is TGTGCCAGCGGCTTAAAGGCTAGCGGGAGATTTATCGACAATGAGCAGTTCTTC. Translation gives CASGLKASGRFIDNEQFF.

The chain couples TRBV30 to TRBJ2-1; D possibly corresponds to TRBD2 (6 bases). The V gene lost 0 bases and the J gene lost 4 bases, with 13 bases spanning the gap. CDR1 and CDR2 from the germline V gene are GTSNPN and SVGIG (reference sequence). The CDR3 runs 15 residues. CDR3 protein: CAWSVARLEYNEQFF. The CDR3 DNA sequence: TGTGCCTGGAGTGTAGCGAGACTAGAGTACAATGAGCAGTTCTTC. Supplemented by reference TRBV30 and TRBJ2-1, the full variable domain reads SQTIHQWPATLVQPVGSPLSLECTVEGTSNPNLYWYRQAAGRGLQLLFYSVGIGQISSEVPQNLSASRPQDRQFILSSKKLLLSDSGFYLCAWSVARLEYNEQFFGPGTRLTVL.

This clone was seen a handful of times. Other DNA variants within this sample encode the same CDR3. The CDR3 DNA reads TGTGCCTGGAGTTCCACTGCGAACACCGGGGAGCTGTTTTTT. Encoded protein: CAWSSTANTGELFF. The chain links TRBV30 to TRBJ2-2; D not certain. The germline V gene has CDR1 GTSNPN and CDR2 SVGIG (reference sequence). The V and J ends lost 2 bases and 0 bases respectively, with 7 bases between them. The CDR3 extends over 14 amino acids.